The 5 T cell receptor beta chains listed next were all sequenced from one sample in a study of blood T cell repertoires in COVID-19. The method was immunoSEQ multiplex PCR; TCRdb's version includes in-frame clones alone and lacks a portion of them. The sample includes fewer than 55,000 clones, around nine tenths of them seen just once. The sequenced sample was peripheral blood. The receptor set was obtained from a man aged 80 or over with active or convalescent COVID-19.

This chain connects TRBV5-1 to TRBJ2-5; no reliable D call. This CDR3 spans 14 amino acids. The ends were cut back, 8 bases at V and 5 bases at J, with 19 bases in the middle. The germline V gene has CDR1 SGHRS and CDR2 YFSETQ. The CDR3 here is CASRSHPSVETQYF. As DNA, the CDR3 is TGCGCCAGTAGATCCCATCCTTCTGTGGAGACCCAGTACTTC.

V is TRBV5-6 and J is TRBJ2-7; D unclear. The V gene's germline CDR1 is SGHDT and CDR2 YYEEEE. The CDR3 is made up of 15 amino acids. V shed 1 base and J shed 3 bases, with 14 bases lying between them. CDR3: CASSLRLSSIYEQYF. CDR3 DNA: TGTGCCAGCAGCTTGAGACTGTCTAGTATCTACGAGCAGTACTTC.

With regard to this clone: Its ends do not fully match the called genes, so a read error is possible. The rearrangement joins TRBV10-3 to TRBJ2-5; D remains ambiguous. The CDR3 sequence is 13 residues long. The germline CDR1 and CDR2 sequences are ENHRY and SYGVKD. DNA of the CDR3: TGTGCCAGCAGTGGAACCTTCGGAGAGACCCAGTACTTC. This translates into CASSGTFGETQYF.

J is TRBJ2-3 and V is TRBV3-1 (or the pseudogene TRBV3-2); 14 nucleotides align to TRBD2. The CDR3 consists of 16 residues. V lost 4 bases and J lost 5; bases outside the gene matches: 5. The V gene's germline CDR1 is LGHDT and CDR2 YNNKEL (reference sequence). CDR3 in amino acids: CASSLAGTSGRDTQYF. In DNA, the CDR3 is TGTGCCAGCAGCCTTGCCGGGACTAGCGGGAGAGATACGCAGTATTTT.

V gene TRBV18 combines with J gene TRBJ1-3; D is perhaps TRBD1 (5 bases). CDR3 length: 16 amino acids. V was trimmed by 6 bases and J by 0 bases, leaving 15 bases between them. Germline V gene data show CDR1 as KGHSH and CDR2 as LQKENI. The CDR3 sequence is CASSDRQGSSGNTIYF. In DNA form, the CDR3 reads TGTGCCAGCTCCGACCGCCAGGGATCCTCTGGAAACACCATATATTTT.